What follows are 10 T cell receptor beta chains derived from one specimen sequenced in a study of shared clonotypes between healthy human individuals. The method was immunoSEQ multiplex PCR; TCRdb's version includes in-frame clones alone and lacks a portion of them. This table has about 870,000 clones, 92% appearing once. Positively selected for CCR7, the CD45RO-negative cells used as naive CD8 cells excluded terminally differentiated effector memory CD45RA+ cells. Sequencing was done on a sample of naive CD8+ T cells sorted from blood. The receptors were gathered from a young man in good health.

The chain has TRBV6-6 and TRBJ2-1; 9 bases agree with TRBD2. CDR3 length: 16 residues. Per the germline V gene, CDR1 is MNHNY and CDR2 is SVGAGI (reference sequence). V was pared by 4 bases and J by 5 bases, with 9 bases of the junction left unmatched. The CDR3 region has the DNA TGTGCCAGCAGTTCCATTGGACTAGCGCCAAACAATGAGCAGTTCTTC. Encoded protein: CASSSIGLAPNNEQFF.

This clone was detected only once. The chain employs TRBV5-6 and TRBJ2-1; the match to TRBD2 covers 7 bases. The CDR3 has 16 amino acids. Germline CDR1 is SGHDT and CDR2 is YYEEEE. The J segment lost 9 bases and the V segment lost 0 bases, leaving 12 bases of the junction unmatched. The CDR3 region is CASSLVASGVLTEQFF. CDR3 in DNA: TGTGCCAGCAGCTTGGTAGCCAGCGGGGTCTTGACTGAGCAGTTCTTC.

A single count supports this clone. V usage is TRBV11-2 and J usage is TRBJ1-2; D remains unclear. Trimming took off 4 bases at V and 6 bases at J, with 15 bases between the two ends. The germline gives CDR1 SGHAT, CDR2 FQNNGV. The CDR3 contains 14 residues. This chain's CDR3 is CASSSVGPQHGYTF. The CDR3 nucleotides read TGTGCCAGCAGCTCGGTTGGACCCCAGCATGGCTACACCTTC.

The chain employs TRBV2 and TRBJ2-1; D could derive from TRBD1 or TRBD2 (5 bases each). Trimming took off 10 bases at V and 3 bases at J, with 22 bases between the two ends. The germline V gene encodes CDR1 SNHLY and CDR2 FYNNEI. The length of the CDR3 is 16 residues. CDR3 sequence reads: CANIPLGVQNYNEQFF. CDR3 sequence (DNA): TGTGCCAACATCCCTCTGGGGGTGCAAAACTACAATGAGCAGTTCTTC.

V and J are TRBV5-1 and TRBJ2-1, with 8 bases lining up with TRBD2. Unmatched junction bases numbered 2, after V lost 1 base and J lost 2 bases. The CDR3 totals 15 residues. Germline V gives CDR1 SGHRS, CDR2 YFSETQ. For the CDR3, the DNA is TGCGCCAGCAGCTTGAGACTAGCGCCCTACAATGAGCAGTTCTTC. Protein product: CASSLRLAPYNEQFF. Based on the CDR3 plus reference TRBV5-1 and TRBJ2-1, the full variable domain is KAGVTQTPRYLIKTRGQQVTLSCSPISGHRSVSWYQQTPGQGLQFLFEYFSETQRNKGNFPGRFSGRQFSNSRSEMNVSTLELGDSALYLCASSLRLAPYNEQFFGPGTRLTVL.

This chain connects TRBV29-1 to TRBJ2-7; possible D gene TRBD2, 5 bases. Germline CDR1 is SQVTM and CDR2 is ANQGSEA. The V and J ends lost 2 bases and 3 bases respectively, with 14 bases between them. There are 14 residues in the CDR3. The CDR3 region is CSVEIEGSYYEQYF. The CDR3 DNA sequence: TGCAGCGTTGAAATAGAGGGCAGCTACTACGAGCAGTACTTC.

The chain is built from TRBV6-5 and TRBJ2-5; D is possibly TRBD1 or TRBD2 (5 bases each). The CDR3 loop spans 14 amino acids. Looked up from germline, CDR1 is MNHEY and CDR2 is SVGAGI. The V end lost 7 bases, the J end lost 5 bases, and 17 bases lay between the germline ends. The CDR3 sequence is CASIEAGDGETQYF. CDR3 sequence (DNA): TGTGCCAGCATCGAGGCCGGGGACGGCGAGACCCAGTACTTC.

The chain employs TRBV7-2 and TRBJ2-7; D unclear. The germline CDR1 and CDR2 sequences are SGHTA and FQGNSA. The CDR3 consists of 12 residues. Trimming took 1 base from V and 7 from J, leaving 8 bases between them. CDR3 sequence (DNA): TGTGCCAGCAGCTTAGGACTTTCTGAGCAGTACTTC. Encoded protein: CASSLGLSEQYF.

CDR3 DNA sequence: TGTGCCAGCAGCTCAAGCGGGTCGATTCACAATGAGCAGTTCTTC. Amino acid sequence: CASSSSGSIHNEQFF. The V and J genes are TRBV7-2 and TRBJ2-1, with D possibly TRBD2 on 6 matching bases. Trimming stripped 4 bases from V and 5 bases from J, with 15 bases between. The V gene's germline CDR1 is SGHTA and CDR2 FQGNSA. There are 15 residues in the CDR3.

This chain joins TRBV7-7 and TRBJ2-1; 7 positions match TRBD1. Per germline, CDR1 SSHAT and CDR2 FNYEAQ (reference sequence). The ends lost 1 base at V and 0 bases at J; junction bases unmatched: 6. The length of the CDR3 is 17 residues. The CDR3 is CASSLVQGPSSYNEQFF. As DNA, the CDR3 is TGTGCCAGCAGCTTAGTACAGGGGCCAAGCTCCTACAATGAGCAGTTCTTC. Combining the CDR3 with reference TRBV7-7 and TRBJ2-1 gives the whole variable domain GAGVSQSPRYKVTKRGQDVTLRCDPISSHATLYWYQQALGQGPEFLTYFNYEAQPDKSGLPSDRFSAERPEGSISTLTIQRTEQRDSAMYRCASSLVQGPSSYNEQFFGPGTRLTVL.